The sequence of this T cell receptor (beta chain) was determined in a study of cytomegalovirus exposure and HLA in healthy donors. Study findings and constraints: Three of the chains that were CMV-associated were confirmed in vitro to be specific for CMV antigens.

Trimming took off 0 bases at V and 7 bases at J, with 12 bases between the two ends. The CDR3 spans 15 residues. The V gene's germline CDR1 is MNHEY and CDR2 SVGAGI. PCR primers comprised 60 Vbeta and 13 Jbeta primers. Generated by immunoSEQ multiplex PCR, the TCRdb table keeps only in-frame clones and is missing some. The sample comprises about 200,000 clones, approximately 78% of which are singletons, and about 1.7% rests with the top ten. Comment on this clone: Its antigen is unknown.

The receptor was isolated from a woman between 18 and 29 years old in good health and CMV-seronegative. This chain links TRBV6-5 with TRBJ2-2; D possibly corresponds to TRBD2 (5 bases). The sample taken for sequencing was PBMCs. CDR3 DNA sequence: TGTGCCAGCAGTTACTCGATCGCGGGTGTCGGGGAGCTGTTTTTT. Translated, it gives CASSYSIAGVGELFF.